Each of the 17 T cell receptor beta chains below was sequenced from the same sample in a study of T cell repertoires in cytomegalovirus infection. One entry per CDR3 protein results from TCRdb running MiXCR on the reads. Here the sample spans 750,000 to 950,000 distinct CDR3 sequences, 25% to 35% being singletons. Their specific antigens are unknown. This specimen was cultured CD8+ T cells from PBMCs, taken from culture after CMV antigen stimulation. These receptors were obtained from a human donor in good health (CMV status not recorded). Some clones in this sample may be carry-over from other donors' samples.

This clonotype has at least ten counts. The CDR3 spells CASSERPAGGLETQYF. The CDR3 DNA reads as TGTGCCAGCAGCGAGAGGCCAGCGGGGGGGCTTGAGACCCAGTACTTC. V is TRBV7-2 and J is TRBJ2-5, with 10 bases matching TRBD2. Trimming at V came to 5 bases and at J to 5 bases, leaving 11 bases not matched to a gene. CDR3 length: 16 amino acids. Germline V gene data show CDR1 as SGHTA and CDR2 as FQGNSA.

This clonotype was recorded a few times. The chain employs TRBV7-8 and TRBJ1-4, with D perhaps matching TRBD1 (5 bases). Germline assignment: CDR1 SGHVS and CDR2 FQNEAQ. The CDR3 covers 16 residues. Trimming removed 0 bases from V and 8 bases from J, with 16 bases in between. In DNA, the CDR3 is TGTGCCAGCAGCTTAGCGCCGGGCAGGGCCCGGGAAAAACTGTTTTTT. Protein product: CASSLAPGRAREKLFF.

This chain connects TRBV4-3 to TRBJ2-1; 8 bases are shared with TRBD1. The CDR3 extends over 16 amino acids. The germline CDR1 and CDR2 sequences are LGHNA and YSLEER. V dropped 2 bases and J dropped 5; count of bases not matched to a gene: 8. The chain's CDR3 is CASSQTRQGRHNEQFF. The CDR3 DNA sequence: TGCGCCAGCAGCCAAACCCGACAGGGGAGGCACAATGAGCAGTTCTTC.

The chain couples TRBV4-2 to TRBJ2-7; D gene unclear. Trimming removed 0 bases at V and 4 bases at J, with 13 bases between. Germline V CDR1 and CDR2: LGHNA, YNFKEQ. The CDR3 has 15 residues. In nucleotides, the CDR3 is TGTGCCAGCAGCCAAGAGCAAAATTGGGGATACGAGCAGTACGTC. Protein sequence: CASSQEQNWGYEQYV.

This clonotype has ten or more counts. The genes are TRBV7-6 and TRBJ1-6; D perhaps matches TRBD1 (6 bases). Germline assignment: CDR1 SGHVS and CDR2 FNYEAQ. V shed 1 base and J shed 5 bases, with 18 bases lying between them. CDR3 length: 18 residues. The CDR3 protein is CASSLDVRGQADNSPLHF. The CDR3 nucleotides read TGTGCCAGCAGCTTAGATGTACGGGGGCAGGCGGATAATTCACCCCTCCACTTT.

CDR3 sequence: CASSEKQRQVGELFF. The CDR3 DNA reads TGTGCCAGCAGTGAAAAGCAAAGGCAGGTGGGGGAGCTGTTTTTT. The chain employs TRBV2 and TRBJ2-2; D is unresolved. The CDR3 totals 15 residues. In germline, CDR1 is SNHLY, CDR2 FYNNEI. The V end was cut by 2 bases, the J end by 8 bases, with 15 bases between.

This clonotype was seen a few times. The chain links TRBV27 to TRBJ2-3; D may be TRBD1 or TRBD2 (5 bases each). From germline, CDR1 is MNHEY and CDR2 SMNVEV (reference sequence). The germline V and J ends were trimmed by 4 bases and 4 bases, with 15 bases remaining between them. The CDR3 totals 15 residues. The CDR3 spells CASSSLGGAADTQYF. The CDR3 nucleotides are TGTGCCAGCAGTTCACTTGGGGGAGCGGCAGATACGCAGTATTTT.

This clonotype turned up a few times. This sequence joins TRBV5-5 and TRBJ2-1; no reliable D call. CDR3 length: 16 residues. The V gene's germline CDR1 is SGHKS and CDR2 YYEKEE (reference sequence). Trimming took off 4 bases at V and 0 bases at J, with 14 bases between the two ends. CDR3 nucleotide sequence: TGTGCCAGCAGCCAGACGACTGAGAGCTCCTACAATGAGCAGTTCTTC. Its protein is CASSQTTESSYNEQFF.

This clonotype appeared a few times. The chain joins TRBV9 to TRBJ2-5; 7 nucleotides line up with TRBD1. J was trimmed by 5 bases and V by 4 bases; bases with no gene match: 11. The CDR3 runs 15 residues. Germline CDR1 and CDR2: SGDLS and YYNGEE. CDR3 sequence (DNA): TGTGCCAGCAGCCCATTCAAAGGGGGCCGGGAGACCCAGTACTTC. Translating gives CASSPFKGGRETQYF.

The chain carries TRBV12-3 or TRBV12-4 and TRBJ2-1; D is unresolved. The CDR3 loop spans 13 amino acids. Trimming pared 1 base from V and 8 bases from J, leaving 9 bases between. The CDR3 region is CASSLGKGHEQFF. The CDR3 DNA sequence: TGTGCCAGCAGTTTAGGTAAAGGGCATGAGCAGTTCTTC.

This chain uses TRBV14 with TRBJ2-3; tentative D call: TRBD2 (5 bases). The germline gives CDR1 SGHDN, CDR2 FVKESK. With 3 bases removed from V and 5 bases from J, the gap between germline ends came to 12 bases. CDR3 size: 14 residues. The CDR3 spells CASSQRAVKDTQYF. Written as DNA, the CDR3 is TGTGCCAGCAGCCAGAGGGCGGTGAAAGATACGCAGTATTTT.

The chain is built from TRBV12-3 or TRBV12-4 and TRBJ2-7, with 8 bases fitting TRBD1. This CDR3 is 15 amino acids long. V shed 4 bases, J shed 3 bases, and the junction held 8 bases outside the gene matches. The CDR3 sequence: CASSYDRGRYYEQYF. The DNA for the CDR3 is TGTGCCAGCAGTTACGACAGGGGTCGATACTACGAGCAGTACTTC.

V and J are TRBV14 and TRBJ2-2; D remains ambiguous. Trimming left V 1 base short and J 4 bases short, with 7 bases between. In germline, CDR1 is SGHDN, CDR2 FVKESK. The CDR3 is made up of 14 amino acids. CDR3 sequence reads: CASSQVFSTGELFF. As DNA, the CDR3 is TGTGCCAGCAGCCAAGTTTTCAGCACCGGGGAGCTGTTTTTT.

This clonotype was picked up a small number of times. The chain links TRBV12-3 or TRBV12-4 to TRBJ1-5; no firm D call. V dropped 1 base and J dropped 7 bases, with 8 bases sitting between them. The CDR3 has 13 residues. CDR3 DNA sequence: TGTGCCAGCAGTTTAGAGAGGTACCAGCCCCAGCATTTT. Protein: CASSLERYQPQHF.

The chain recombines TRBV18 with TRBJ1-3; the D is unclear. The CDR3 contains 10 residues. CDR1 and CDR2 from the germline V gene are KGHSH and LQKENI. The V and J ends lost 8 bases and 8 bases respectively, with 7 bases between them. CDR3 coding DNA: TGTGCCAGCCTCGGAGACACCATATATTTT. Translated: CASLGDTIYF.

CDR3 sequence (DNA): TGTGCCAGCAGTCCTGAGCCGGGGGGGAGCAATCAGCCCCAGCATTTT. Translation gives CASSPEPGGSNQPQHF. The rearrangement joins TRBV6-5 to TRBJ1-5, with a tentative D call TRBD1 (5 bases). This CDR3 contains 16 residues. The V gene lost 5 bases and the J gene lost 1 base, with 15 bases spanning the gap. Germline CDR1 is MNHEY and CDR2 is SVGAGI.

CDR3 sequence reads: CASSYEVGALETQYF. The CDR3 nucleotides read TGTGCCAGCAGTTACGAGGTGGGGGCCTTGGAGACCCAGTACTTC. The chain has TRBV6-5 and TRBJ2-5; D is possibly TRBD1 (6 bases). Germline values: CDR1 MNHEY, CDR2 SVGAGI. CDR3 size: 15 residues. The germline V and J ends were trimmed by 2 bases and 5 bases, with 15 bases remaining between them.